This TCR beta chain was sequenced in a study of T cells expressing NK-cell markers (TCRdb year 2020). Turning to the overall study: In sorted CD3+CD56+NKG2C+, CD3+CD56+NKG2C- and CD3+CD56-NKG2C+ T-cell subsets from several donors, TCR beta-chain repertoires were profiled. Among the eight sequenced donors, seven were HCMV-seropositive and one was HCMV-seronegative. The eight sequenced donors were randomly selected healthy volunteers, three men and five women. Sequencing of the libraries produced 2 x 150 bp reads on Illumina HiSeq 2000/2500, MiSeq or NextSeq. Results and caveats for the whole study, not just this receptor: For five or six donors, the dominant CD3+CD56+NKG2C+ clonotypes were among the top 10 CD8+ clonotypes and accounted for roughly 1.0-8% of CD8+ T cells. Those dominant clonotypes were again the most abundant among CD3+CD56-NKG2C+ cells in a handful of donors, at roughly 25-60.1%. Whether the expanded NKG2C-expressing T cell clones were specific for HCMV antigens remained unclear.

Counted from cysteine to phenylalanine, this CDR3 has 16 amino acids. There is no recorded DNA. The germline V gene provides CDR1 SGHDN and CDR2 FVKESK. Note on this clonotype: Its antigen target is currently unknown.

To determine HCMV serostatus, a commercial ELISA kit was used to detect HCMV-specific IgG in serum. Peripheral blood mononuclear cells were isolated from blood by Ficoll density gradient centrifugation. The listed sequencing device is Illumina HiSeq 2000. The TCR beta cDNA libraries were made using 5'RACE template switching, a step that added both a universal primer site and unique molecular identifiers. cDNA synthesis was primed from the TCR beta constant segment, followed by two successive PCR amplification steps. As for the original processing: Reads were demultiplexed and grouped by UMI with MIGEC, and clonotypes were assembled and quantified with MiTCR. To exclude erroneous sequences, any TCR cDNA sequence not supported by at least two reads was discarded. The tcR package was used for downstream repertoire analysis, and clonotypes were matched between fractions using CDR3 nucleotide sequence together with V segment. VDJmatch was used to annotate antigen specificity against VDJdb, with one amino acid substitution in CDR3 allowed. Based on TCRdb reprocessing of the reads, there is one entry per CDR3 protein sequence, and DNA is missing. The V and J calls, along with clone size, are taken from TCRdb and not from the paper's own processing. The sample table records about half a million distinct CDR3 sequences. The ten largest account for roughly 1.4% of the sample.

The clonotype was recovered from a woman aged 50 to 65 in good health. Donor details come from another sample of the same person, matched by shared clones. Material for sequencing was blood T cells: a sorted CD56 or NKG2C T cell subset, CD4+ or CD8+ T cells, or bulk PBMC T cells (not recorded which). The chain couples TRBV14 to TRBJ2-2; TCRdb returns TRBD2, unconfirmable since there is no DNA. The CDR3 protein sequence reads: CASSDQLAANTGELFF.